This TCR beta chain was identified in a study of untreated major depressive disorder. General study results and limits: Sequencing comparisons covered only three preselected Vbeta families. All top five TRBV05-01 clones per subject were private clones.

Controls never had mood disorders and self-rated depressive symptoms at 5 or less. With 3 bases clipped from V and 8 bases from J, the junction kept 7 bases outside the gene matches. The CDR3 is 14 residues long. Germline assignment: CDR1 SEHNR and CDR2 FQNEAQ (reference sequence). To note about this clone: What it binds is unknown.

The repertoire was sequenced with immunoSEQ multiplex PCR; TCRdb's copy has only in-frame clones and lacks some. The sample lists 15,000 to 25,000 clones; 85% to 90% were seen once. This TCR came from a young woman in good health. The sample comprised CD4+ T cells from PBMCs. The chain combines TRBV7-9 with TRBJ1-2; 9 bases are a match to TRBD1. The CDR3 region is CASSLSQGARGYTF. DNA of the CDR3: TGTGCCAGCAGCTTGTCACAGGGGGCGCGAGGCTACACCTTC.